This TCR beta chain originates from a study of long-term antiretroviral therapy in people with HIV. Overall study context: There is a gap of about a decade between the earliest samples and the later 2015 immediate-ART recommendation.

Germline V gene lookup returns CDR1 SGHRS and CDR2 YFSETQ. Trimming removed 0 bases at V and 7 bases at J, with 16 bases between. The CDR3 spans 15 residues. It was version v3.0 of the immunoSEQ assay that was run at survey level. TCRdb's copy holds only in-frame clones and misses some; the assay was immunoSEQ multiplex PCR. In the table there are about 20,000 clones, approximately 83% of which are singletons. This TCR was sampled from a middle-aged woman with HIV. This chain joins TRBV5-1 and TRBJ2-5; D possibly matches TRBD1 or TRBD2 (5 bases each). This material consisted of unsorted PBMCs, taken 1.2 years after starting antiretroviral therapy. CDR3 sequence: CASSLALVGEGTQYF. The CDR3 DNA follows: TGCGCCAGCAGCTTGGCTCTAGTGGGGGAAGGGACCCAGTACTTC.